A single sample gave rise to the 26 T cell receptor beta chains below, sequenced in a study of cytomegalovirus exposure and HLA in healthy donors. With 60 Vbeta and 13 Jbeta primers, the PCR was carried out. This table comes from immunoSEQ multiplex PCR, and its TCRdb copy is limited to in-frame clones, with some not included. The sample shows some 130,000 clones, around 83% of them seen only once. The sample taken for sequencing was PBMCs. These receptors were obtained from a woman younger than 45 in good health and CMV-seropositive.

The V gene is TRBV7-9, the J gene TRBJ1-1; 8 bases are shared with TRBD1. With V trimmed by 5 bases and J by 4 bases, 6 bases remained unmatched. Germline CDR1 and CDR2: SEHNR and FQNEAQ (reference sequence). This CDR3 spans 14 amino acids. This chain's CDR3 is CASSPQGESTEAFF. The CDR3 nucleotides are TGTGCCAGCAGCCCACAGGGGGAGAGCACTGAAGCTTTCTTT.

The V and J genes are TRBV28 and TRBJ2-1; TRBD1 matches at 8 bases. With V trimmed by 7 bases and J by 9 bases, 14 bases remained unmatched. This CDR3 has 15 amino acids. Germline V gives CDR1 MDHEN, CDR2 SYDVKM. The CDR3 is CASTLAQGAGVEQFF. CDR3 nucleotides: TGTGCCAGCACCCTGGCCCAGGGGGCGGGTGTTGAGCAGTTCTTC.

The chain combines TRBV5-4 with TRBJ2-5, with TRBD2 as a possible D gene (6 bases). Trimming removed 6 bases at V and 0 bases at J, with 15 bases between. The CDR3 is 15 amino acids. Germline V gene lookup returns CDR1 SGHNT and CDR2 YYREEE (reference sequence). CDR3 residues: CASTGKAGHQETQYF. The CDR3 DNA follows: TGTGCCAGCACCGGCAAAGCGGGCCACCAAGAGACCCAGTACTTC. Drawing the rest from reference TRBV5-4 and TRBJ2-5, the complete variable domain is ETGVTQSPTHLIKTRGQQVTLRCSSQSGHNTVSWYQQALGQGPQFIFQYYREEENGRGNFPPRFSGLQFPNYSSELNVNALELDDSALYLCASTGKAGHQETQYFGPGTRLLVL.

The J gene is TRBJ1-1, the V gene TRBV19, with 7 bases identical to TRBD1. This CDR3 is built from 13 residues. The germline V gene has CDR1 LNHDA and CDR2 SQIVND (reference sequence). V lost 7 bases, J lost 2 bases, and 4 bases stayed unmatched. Here the CDR3 DNA reads TGTGCCAGTAACGGACAGGTCAACACTGAAGCTTTCTTT. This sequence encodes CASNGQVNTEAFF.

V gene TRBV5-4 combines with J gene TRBJ2-1; TRBD2 is a possible D gene (6 bases). Germline V CDR1 and CDR2: SGHNT, YYREEE (reference sequence). Deletions cut 1 base from V and 7 bases from J, with 12 bases between. This CDR3 has 14 residues. The CDR3 here is CASSLSGVDNEQFF. CDR3 nucleotide sequence: TGTGCCAGCAGCTTGTCGGGAGTCGATAATGAGCAGTTCTTC.

The V gene is TRBV2, the J gene TRBJ1-2, with TRBD1 matching 8 bases. The length of the CDR3 is 14 residues. From germline, CDR1 is SNHLY and CDR2 FYNNEI. The V segment lost 4 bases and the J segment 3 bases; nucleotides outside the gene matches: 4. CDR3 nucleotides: TGTGCCAGCAGTGGACAGGGGCCAGACTATGGCTACACCTTC. This encodes CASSGQGPDYGYTF.

The V gene is TRBV28, the J gene TRBJ2-5; TRBD1 agrees at 9 bases. The DNA matches TRBJ2-7 better at its end, which makes the J call doubtful. Germline V lookup: CDR1 MDHEN, CDR2 SYDVKM. The length of the CDR3 is 13 residues. CDR3 DNA sequence: TGTGCCAGCAGCACGGGACAGGGCTACGAGCAGTACTTC. Amino acid sequence: CASSTGQGYEQYF.

This chain links TRBV6-5 with TRBJ1-2; D is unresolved. The germline CDR1 and CDR2 sequences are MNHEY and SVGAGI. The CDR3 loop spans 12 amino acids. V lost 5 bases to trimming and J lost 8 bases, with 12 bases between them. CDR3 sequence reads: CASSTPLRGYTF. The CDR3 region has the DNA TGTGCCAGCAGTACCCCCCTCCGGGGCTACACCTTC.

This clone was picked up a small number of times. The J gene is TRBJ2-1, the V gene TRBV6-4; 8 bases match TRBD2. The CDR3 is 14 amino acids. CDR1 and CDR2 (germline): MRHNA, SNTAGT. V trimming: 5 bases; J trimming: 6 bases; junction bases outside the gene matches: 6. The CDR3 nucleotides are TGTGCCAGCAGTCCCGGGGGGGCGGTCAATGAGCAGTTCTTC. Translated: CASSPGGAVNEQFF.

This chain joins TRBV5-1 and TRBJ1-1; the match to TRBD1 covers 8 bases. The junction had 3 bases not matched to a gene; V was cut back by 5 bases and J by 0 bases. CDR3 length: 14 residues. CDR1 and CDR2 (germline): SGHRS, YFSETQ. CDR3 amino acids: CASSRDRLNTEAFF. CDR3 nucleotides: TGCGCCAGCAGTCGGGACAGGCTGAACACTGAAGCTTTCTTT.

The chain uses TRBV10-1 and TRBJ2-3, with 13 bases fitting TRBD2. This CDR3 region has 16 residues. Germline CDR1 reads WNHNN; CDR2 reads SYGVQD (reference sequence). V trimming: 4 bases; J trimming: 2 bases; junction bases outside the gene matches: 3. In nucleotides, the CDR3 is TGCGCCAGCAGTGGACTAGCGGGAGGCTTCACAGATACGCAGTATTTT. This encodes CASSGLAGGFTDTQYF.

The chain combines TRBV4-1 with TRBJ2-4, with D tentatively TRBD2 (5 bases). Trimming shortened V by 1 base and J by 5 bases, and 9 bases separated the two germline ends. Germline loops: CDR1 MGHRA, CDR2 YSYEKL. The CDR3 extends over 14 amino acids. CDR3 nucleotides: TGCGCCAGCAGCCAAGTATCGAGGGAAAACATTCAGTACTTC. This gives the protein CASSQVSRENIQYF.

Only a few counts were recorded for this clone. The chain employs TRBV29-1 and TRBJ1-2, with D possibly being TRBD1 (6 bases). The germline gives CDR1 SQVTM, CDR2 ANQGSEA. This CDR3 has 13 residues. V was clipped by 4 bases and J by 5 bases, with 14 bases between them. Here the CDR3 DNA reads TGCAGCGTTGGCTCCCAGGGGTTGTATGGCTACACCTTC. Amino acid sequence: CSVGSQGLYGYTF. The variable domain in full, with the rest retrieved from reference TRBV29-1 and TRBJ1-2, is SAVISQKPSRDICQRGTSLTIQCQVDSQVTMMFWYRQQPGQSLTLIATANQGSEATYESGFVIDKFPISRPNLTFSTLTVSNMSPEDSSIYLCSVGSQGLYGYTFGSGTRLTVV.

The gene calls are TRBV9 and TRBJ2-7, with 8 positions matching TRBD2. The junction had 16 bases not matched to a gene; V was cut back by 3 bases and J by 5 bases. This CDR3 has 17 amino acids. Per the germline V gene, CDR1 is SGDLS and CDR2 is YYNGEE. CDR3 in amino acids: CASSGGGLSGSSHEQYF. In DNA, the CDR3 is TGTGCCAGCAGCGGGGGGGGGTTAAGCGGGAGTTCCCACGAGCAGTACTTC.

The gene calls are TRBV10-3 and TRBJ2-2; D unresolved. The CDR3 runs to 16 residues. V dropped 5 bases and J dropped 3 bases, with 16 bases sitting between them. The germline V gene has CDR1 ENHRY and CDR2 SYGVKD. The DNA of the CDR3 is TGTGCCATCAGTTCCAGTGGGCAGGCCTACACCGGGGAGCTGTTTTTT. It codes for CAISSSGQAYTGELFF.

This clone was seen only a few times. The chain is built from TRBV10-3 and TRBJ2-7; tentatively, D is TRBD1 (5 bases). The CDR3 is 14 amino acids. Germline lookup yields CDR1 ENHRY and CDR2 SYGVKD. V was shortened by 2 bases and J by 2 bases, with 10 bases between the two germline ends. CDR3 in DNA: TGTGCCATCAGTGAGGAGGCAGGGACCTACGAGCAGTACTTC. Translation gives CAISEEAGTYEQYF.

This sequence joins TRBV14 and TRBJ2-2; 9 bases fit TRBD2. Looked up from germline, CDR1 is SGHDN and CDR2 is FVKESK. This CDR3 has 18 amino acids. V was pared by 0 bases and J by 5 bases, with 10 bases of the junction left unmatched. The CDR3 region has the DNA TGTGCCAGCAGCCAAGATCTACCCGGTCTAGCGGGAACCGGGGAGCTGTTTTTT. Its protein product is CASSQDLPGLAGTGELFF.

The CDR3 reads CASSTTGGRTEAFF. CDR3 DNA: TGTGCCAGCAGTACGACAGGGGGCAGGACTGAAGCTTTCTTT. V gene TRBV28 combines with J gene TRBJ1-1, with 10 bases aligning to TRBD1. The CDR3 loop spans 14 amino acids. Germline loops: CDR1 MDHEN, CDR2 SYDVKM. V gave up 5 bases and J gave up 5 bases; unmatched junction bases: 5.

The chain is built from TRBV5-1 and TRBJ1-2; TRBD1 agrees at 8 bases. V dropped 4 bases and J dropped 3; count of bases not matched to a gene: 8. Germline V gene sequence: CDR1 SGHRS, CDR2 YFSETQ. This CDR3 contains 15 residues. CDR3 sequence reads: CASSLRTGLDYGYTF. As DNA, the CDR3 is TGCGCCAGCAGCCTACGGACAGGGTTGGACTATGGCTACACCTTC.

J is TRBJ2-5 and V is TRBV5-1, with 9 positions matching TRBD2. The tail of the sequence fits TRBJ2-7 better, so the J call may be wrong. CDR3 length: 15 residues. Germline CDR1 SGHRS, CDR2 YFSETQ. Here the CDR3 DNA reads TGCGCCAGCAGCTTGGCCTTAGCGGGAGAAGACGAGCAGTACTTC. The encoded protein is CASSLALAGEDEQYF.

J is TRBJ2-1 and V is TRBV7-3; D might be TRBD2 (5 bases). Germline CDR1 is SGHTA and CDR2 is FQGTGA. V lost 5 bases and J lost 9, with 14 bases in between. This CDR3 region has 13 residues. CDR3 DNA: TGTGCCAGCAGCCCTCCGGGGAATCGTGAGCAGTTCTTC. Its protein product is CASSPPGNREQFF.

The chain employs TRBV9 and TRBJ1-2, with 7 bases fitting TRBD1. This CDR3 has 17 amino acids. Germline-derived CDR1 and CDR2 are SGDLS and YYNGEE. V lost 3 bases and J lost 3; bases outside the gene matches: 14. The CDR3 DNA is TGTGCCAGCAGCGGACCGGGACAGCCTCCCATCCACTATGGCTACACCTTC. Residues: CASSGPGQPPIHYGYTF.

V is TRBV6-5 and J is TRBJ2-7; 15 bases fit TRBD2. CDR3 length: 15 amino acids. Germline CDR1 and CDR2: MNHEY and SVGAGI. The junction had 4 bases not matched to a gene; V was cut back by 5 bases and J by 5 bases. CDR3 nucleotides: TGTGCCAGCAGTCCCGGACTAGCGGGAGGGAACGAGCAGTACTTC. This gives the protein CASSPGLAGGNEQYF.

The chain employs TRBV11-1 and TRBJ2-7; D possibly corresponds to TRBD1 (5 bases). V was clipped by 4 bases and J by 4 bases, with 8 bases between them. Germline V gives CDR1 SGHAT, CDR2 FQDESV (reference sequence). This CDR3 spans 12 amino acids. The CDR3 here is CASSSRVYEQYF. CDR3 DNA sequence: TGTGCCAGCAGCTCCAGGGTTTACGAGCAGTACTTC. Full variable domain (rest looked up from reference TRBV11-1 and TRBJ2-7): EAEVAQSPRYKITEKSQAVAFWCDPISGHATLYWYRQILGQGPELLVQFQDESVVDDSQLPKDRFSAERLKGVDSTLKIQPAELGDSAMYLCASSSRVYEQYFGPGTRLTVT.

The chain uses TRBV19 and TRBJ2-7, with 8 bases lining up with TRBD2. Germline lookup yields CDR1 LNHDA and CDR2 SQIVND (reference sequence). The CDR3 runs 16 residues. Trimming removed 1 base from V and 2 bases from J; junction bases left unmatched: 7. The CDR3, as DNA: TGTGCCAGTAGTATAGGAACGGGACTAGTAACCTACGAGCAGTACTTC. The encoded protein is CASSIGTGLVTYEQYF.

This clone was recorded only once. The chain combines TRBV4-2 with TRBJ1-3; 7 bases align to TRBD1. Germline-derived CDR1 and CDR2 are LGHNA and YNFKEQ. V trimming: 0 bases; J trimming: 4 bases; junction bases outside the gene matches: 3. The CDR3 sequence is 15 residues long. The CDR3 DNA sequence: TGTGCCAGCAGCCAAGAAGGACAGGTCGGAAACACCATATATTTT. Translating it yields CASSQEGQVGNTIYF.